Following are 19 T cell receptor beta chains from one sample sequenced in a study of vaccination effects on CD4 cells after COVID-19 (dated by TCRdb to between 2021 and 2023). No antigen is known for these receptors. The library was produced with the immunoSEQ multiplex PCR assay. TCRdb's version of the immuneACCESS table is confined to in-frame rearrangements and falls short of the full clone set. An unresolved V gene accounts for under half of the shortfall where checked; the remainder is of unknown origin. The sample profile shows roughly 34,000 clones; about two thirds of them were found once. Clones ranked in the top ten supply 3.8% of the sample. After around eleven days of culture, CD4+ T cells were isolated with the EasySep CD4+ T cell isolation kit. This specimen was CD4+ T cells from PBMCs cultured without peptide, taken before COVID-19 vaccination. The receptor source for this set is a human donor who received a COVID-19 vaccine.

V is TRBV19 and J is TRBJ2-5; 7 positions match TRBD1. Trimming cost V 8 bases and J 7 bases; bases outside gene matches: 10. Germline CDR1 is LNHDA and CDR2 is SQIVND (reference sequence). This CDR3 has 13 amino acids. The CDR3 sequence is CASSPTGEVTQYF. The CDR3 DNA reads as TGTGCCAGTTCACCAACAGGGGAAGTGACCCAGTACTTC.

V usage is TRBV2 and J usage is TRBJ2-1; weak D call: TRBD2 (5 bases). Trimming cost V 6 bases and J 14 bases, with 17 bases left between them. The germline CDR1 and CDR2 sequences are SNHLY and FYNNEI. The CDR3 length is 12 residues. CDR3 sequence: CASRDFNLHEFF. The CDR3 DNA reads TGTGCCAGCAGGGACTTCAACCTACACGAGTTCTTC.

The chain uses TRBV6-1 and TRBJ1-6, with 7 positions matching TRBD1. Unmatched junction bases numbered 9, after V lost 2 bases and J lost 14 bases. The CDR3 length is 14 residues. The germline gives CDR1 MNHNS, CDR2 SASEGT. The CDR3 loop is CASSEYDRAPALHF. CDR3 bases: TGTGCCAGCAGTGAATACGACAGGGCCCCAGCCCTCCACTTT.

This clone was seen a handful of times. The CDR3 DNA reads as TGTGCCAGTACTGGGGCAGGAGGAGGCTACACCTTC. Its translation is CASTGAGGGYTF. This chain links TRBV19 with TRBJ1-2; tentatively, D is TRBD1 (5 bases). Looked up from germline, CDR1 is LNHDA and CDR2 is SQIVND (reference sequence). V shed 7 bases and J shed 8 bases, with 14 bases lying between them. The CDR3 contains 12 residues.

V usage is TRBV11-2 and J usage is TRBJ1-1; 8 bases agree with TRBD1. Germline V CDR1 and CDR2: SGHAT, FQNNGV. The J segment lost 6 bases and the V segment lost 4 bases, leaving 10 bases of the junction unmatched. CDR3 length: 15 amino acids. CDR3 nucleotide sequence: TGTGCCAGCAGCTCACGGACAGGGTTTATCCCTGAAGCTTTCTTT. As protein: CASSSRTGFIPEAFF.

The chain recombines TRBV19 with TRBJ1-1, with unresolved D. Germline V gene data show CDR1 as LNHDA and CDR2 as SQIVND (reference sequence). The CDR3 contains 14 residues. Trimming removed 1 base at V and 0 bases at J, with 6 bases between. The CDR3 nucleotides read TGTGCCAGTAGTATAGGATCTATGAACACTGAAGCTTTCTTT. As protein: CASSIGSMNTEAFF.

The rearrangement joins TRBV7-2 to TRBJ1-1; D not certain. This CDR3 comprises 13 residues. CDR1 is SGHTA and CDR2 is FQGNSA in the germline V gene. The germline V and J ends were trimmed by 1 base and 0 bases, with 3 bases remaining between them. Here the CDR3 reads CASSLGMNTEAFF. As DNA, the CDR3 is TGTGCCAGCAGCTTAGGAATGAACACTGAAGCTTTCTTT. The whole variable domain, filled in from reference TRBV7-2 and TRBJ1-1, reads GAGVSQSPSNKVTEKGKDVELRCDPISGHTALYWYRQSLGQGLEFLIYFQGNSAPDKSGLPSDRFSAERTGGSVSTLTIQRTQQEDSAVYLCASSLGMNTEAFFGQGTRLTVV.

This chain uses TRBV6-4 with TRBJ2-1; maybe TRBD2 (5 bases). The ends were cut back, 4 bases at V and 5 bases at J, with 12 bases in the middle. The CDR3 totals 14 residues. CDR1 MRHNA and CDR2 SNTAGT come from the germline V gene. This CDR3 is CASSVASTNNEQFF. The CDR3 coding sequence is TGTGCCAGCAGTGTGGCTAGCACGAACAATGAGCAGTTCTTC.

The V gene is TRBV29-1, the J gene TRBJ2-3, with D possibly matching TRBD1 (7 bases). V lost 5 bases to trimming and J lost 2 bases, with 17 bases between them. The CDR3 runs 15 residues. Germline CDR1 is SQVTM and CDR2 is ANQGSEA. The CDR3 DNA is TGCAGCGTTTCTACGGGGGACAGCCTCACAGATACGCAGTATTTT. Protein sequence: CSVSTGDSLTDTQYF.

The chain recombines TRBV18 with TRBJ2-7; D gene ambiguous. The CDR3 spans 11 residues. Germline CDR1 reads KGHSH; CDR2 reads LQKENI. The germline V and J ends were trimmed by 5 bases and 4 bases, with 6 bases remaining between them. The CDR3 is CASSSSYEQYF. The CDR3 DNA reads as TGTGCCAGCTCATCCTCTTACGAGCAGTACTTC.

The table lists this clone with a few counts. This chain connects TRBV15 to TRBJ2-7; D possibly corresponds to TRBD1 (6 bases). This CDR3 spans 15 amino acids. V dropped 0 bases and J dropped 0 bases, with 9 bases sitting between them. Germline V gene sequence: CDR1 LNHNV, CDR2 YYDKDF (reference sequence). DNA for the CDR3: TGTGCCACCAGCAGAGATGGGACATCCTCCTACGAGCAGTACTTC. Protein product: CATSRDGTSSYEQYF.

The V call is TRBV14, the J call TRBJ2-3; no definite D call. The ends were cut back, 1 base at V and 3 bases at J, with 5 bases in the middle. Germline V gene sequence: CDR1 SGHDN, CDR2 FVKESK. This CDR3 spans 13 amino acids. CDR3 nucleotides: TGTGCCAGCAGCCAAGGTCATACAGATACGCAGTATTTT. Protein sequence: CASSQGHTDTQYF.

This sequence joins TRBV18 and TRBJ1-2; the match to TRBD1 covers 8 bases. Losses at the gene ends were 0 bases for V and 10 bases for J; bases not matched to a gene: 7. The CDR3 is made up of 14 amino acids. Per germline, CDR1 KGHSH and CDR2 LQKENI. This CDR3 is CASSPPGQDFVYTF. CDR3 bases: TGTGCCAGCTCACCACCGGGACAGGATTTCGTCTACACCTTC.

CDR3 amino acids: CASSFLQGDYGYTF. CDR3 nucleotide sequence: TGCGCCAGCAGCTTCCTACAGGGGGACTATGGCTACACCTTC. The chain employs TRBV5-1 and TRBJ1-2, with TRBD1 matching 8 bases. Germline trimming cut 2 bases from V and 3 bases from J; bases unmatched to any gene: 3. Germline loops: CDR1 SGHRS, CDR2 YFSETQ. The CDR3 spans 14 residues. Using reference TRBV5-1 and TRBJ1-2 for the parts outside the CDR3, the full variable domain is KAGVTQTPRYLIKTRGQQVTLSCSPISGHRSVSWYQQTPGQGLQFLFEYFSETQRNKGNFPGRFSGRQFSNSRSEMNVSTLELGDSALYLCASSFLQGDYGYTFGSGTRLTVV.

To note about this clone: An end of the junction differs from the germline gene, which may be a read error. The chain's CDR3 is CASSVQAAGGGVF. The CDR3 bases are TGTGCCAGCAGCGTACAAGCAGCGGGGGGCGGCGTCTTC. This sequence joins TRBV7-2 and TRBJ2-1; 9 nucleotides match TRBD2. This CDR3 is 13 amino acids long. CDR1 and CDR2 from the germline V gene are SGHTA and FQGNSA.

This clone was observed once. The chain has TRBV19 and TRBJ1-5; D is perhaps TRBD1 (5 bases). The CDR3 spans 16 residues. With 4 bases removed from V and 0 bases from J, the gap between germline ends came to 13 bases. Germline CDR1 is LNHDA and CDR2 is SQIVND (reference sequence). The CDR3 sequence: CASSSPTEYSNQPQHF. In DNA, the CDR3 is TGTGCCAGTAGTAGCCCGACAGAATATAGCAATCAGCCCCAGCATTTT.

The chain couples TRBV6-5 to TRBJ1-2, with D maybe TRBD1 (5 bases). The germline CDR1 and CDR2 sequences are MNHEY and SVGAGI. The CDR3 consists of 14 residues. Trimming left V 2 bases short and J 1 base short, with 8 bases between. The CDR3 region has the DNA TGTGCCAGCAGTTACCAGGGATTTAACTATGGCTACACCTTC. This gives the protein CASSYQGFNYGYTF.

In this sample, this clone turned up a few times. J is TRBJ1-2 and V is TRBV6-5; 9 nucleotides line up with TRBD1. V trimming: 8 bases; J trimming: 3 bases; junction bases outside the gene matches: 4. The CDR3 runs to 13 residues. Germline V CDR1 and CDR2: MNHEY, SVGAGI. Here the CDR3 DNA reads TGTGCCAGCGGGAGGACAGGGGACTATGGCTACACCTTC. This gives the protein CASGRTGDYGYTF.

The rearrangement joins TRBV9 to TRBJ1-3; D is possibly TRBD1 (6 bases). This CDR3 region has 15 residues. V lost 4 bases, J lost 2 bases, and 13 bases lay in between. The germline V gene has CDR1 SGDLS and CDR2 YYNGEE. The CDR3 here is CASSPRGAAGNTIYF. CDR3 DNA: TGTGCCAGCAGCCCTAGGGGGGCGGCTGGAAACACCATATATTTT. Combining the CDR3 with reference TRBV9 and TRBJ1-3 gives the whole variable domain DSGVTQTPKHLITATGQRVTLRCSPRSGDLSVYWYQQSLDQGLQFLIQYYNGEERAKGNILERFSAQQFPDLHSELNLSSLELGDSALYFCASSPRGAAGNTIYFGEGSWLTVV.